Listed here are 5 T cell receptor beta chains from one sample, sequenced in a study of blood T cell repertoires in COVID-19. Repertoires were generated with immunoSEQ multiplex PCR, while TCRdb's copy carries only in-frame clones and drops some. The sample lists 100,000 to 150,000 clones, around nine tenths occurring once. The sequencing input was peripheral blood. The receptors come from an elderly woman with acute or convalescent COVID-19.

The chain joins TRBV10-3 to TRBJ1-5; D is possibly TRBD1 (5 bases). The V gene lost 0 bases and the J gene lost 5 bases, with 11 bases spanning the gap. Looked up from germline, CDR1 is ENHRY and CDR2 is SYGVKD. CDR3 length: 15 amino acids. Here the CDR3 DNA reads TGTGCCATCAGTGAGTCTCAGGGAGGTTATCAGCCCCAGCATTTT. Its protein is CAISESQGGYQPQHF.

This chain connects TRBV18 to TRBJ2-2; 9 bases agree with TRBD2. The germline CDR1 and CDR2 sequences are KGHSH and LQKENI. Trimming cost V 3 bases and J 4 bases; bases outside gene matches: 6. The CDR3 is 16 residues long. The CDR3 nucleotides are TGTGCCAGCTCACCCCGGCTAGCGGGGAGCACCGGGGAGCTGTTTTTT. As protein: CASSPRLAGSTGELFF.

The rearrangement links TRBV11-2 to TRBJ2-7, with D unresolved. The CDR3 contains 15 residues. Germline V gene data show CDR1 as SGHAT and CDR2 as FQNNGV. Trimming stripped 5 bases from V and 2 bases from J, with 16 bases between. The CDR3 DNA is TGTGCCAGCAGCCTTAGAAGGCTACAGCCCTACGAGCAGTACTTC. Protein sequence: CASSLRRLQPYEQYF.

The chain's CDR3 is CASSLGGSPTNYGYTF. The CDR3 DNA sequence: TGCGCCAGCAGCTTGGGAGGAAGCCCAACTAACTATGGCTACACCTTC. The chain links TRBV5-1 to TRBJ1-2; no clear D. Trimming pared 0 bases from V and 0 bases from J, leaving 12 bases between. Germline CDR1 SGHRS, CDR2 YFSETQ. CDR3 size: 16 residues.

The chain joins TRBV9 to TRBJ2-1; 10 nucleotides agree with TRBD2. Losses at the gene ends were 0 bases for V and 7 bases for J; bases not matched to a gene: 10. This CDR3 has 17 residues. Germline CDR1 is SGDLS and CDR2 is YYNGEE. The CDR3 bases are TGTGCCAGCAGCGTAGGCCCTTTTAGAGCGGGAGGGAATGAGCAGTTCTTC. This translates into CASSVGPFRAGGNEQFF.